The 7 T cell receptor beta chains below all came from one sample that was sequenced in a study of cytomegalovirus exposure and HLA in healthy donors. PCR amplification relied on 60 Vbeta primers (plus 13 Jbeta primers). Profiling relied on immunoSEQ multiplex PCR, and the TCRdb table lists in-frame clones only, not all of them. The table lists almost 200,000 clones, roughly 85% of them singletons. Sequences were obtained from PBMCs. The source of these receptors is a woman in her 30s in good health and CMV-seropositive.

The genes are TRBV1 and TRBJ2-1; the table calls TRBD1, which could not be checked here. TRBV1 is a listed pseudogene. This CDR3 has 16 residues. This CDR3 reads CTSSHRGQGWTIEQFF. CDR3 bases: TGCACCAGCAGCCATCGGGGACAGGGGTGGACAATCGAGCAGTTCTTC.

The V gene is TRBV5-4, the J gene TRBJ2-1; D might be TRBD2 (5 bases). Germline V gives CDR1 SGHNT, CDR2 YYREEE (reference sequence). The CDR3 spans 15 residues. The ends were cut back, 4 bases at V and 1 base at J, with 12 bases in the middle. The CDR3 loop reads CASSAPSHSYNEQFF. The CDR3 DNA follows: TGTGCCAGCAGCGCACCTAGCCATTCCTACAATGAGCAGTTCTTC.

CDR3 loop: CASKELNIQYF. CDR3 DNA sequence: TGTGCCAGCAAGGAGTTGAACATTCAGTACTTC. The chain combines TRBV6-1 with TRBJ2-4; D not certain. Germline loops: CDR1 MNHNS, CDR2 SASEGT. V gave up 7 bases and J gave up 7 bases, with 8 bases separating them. The CDR3 spans 11 residues.

The chain couples TRBV6-1 to TRBJ1-2; D is possibly TRBD1 (5 bases). Trimming took 8 bases from V and 2 from J, leaving 12 bases between them. This CDR3 spans 13 amino acids. CDR1 and CDR2 (germline): MNHNS, SASEGT. The CDR3 DNA is TGTGCCAGCTCCACAGGACCGAACTATGGCTACACCTTC. Amino acids: CASSTGPNYGYTF.

The gene calls are TRBV9 and TRBJ2-3, with D possibly TRBD2 on 6 matching bases. CDR1 SGDLS and CDR2 YYNGEE come from the germline V gene. V was clipped by 0 bases and J by 0 bases, with 11 bases between them. The CDR3 extends over 16 amino acids. This CDR3 reads CASSVDLARSTDTQYF. CDR3 sequence (DNA): TGTGCCAGCAGCGTAGATCTAGCGAGAAGCACAGATACGCAGTATTTT.

CDR3 nucleotide sequence: TGCGCCAGCAGCCAAGATTTCAAGAACACTGAAGCTTTCTTT. Amino acids: CASSQDFKNTEAFF. J is TRBJ1-1 and V is TRBV4-3; D unclear. Germline V gene sequence: CDR1 LGHNA, CDR2 YSLEER. Trimming removed 0 bases from V and 1 base from J, with 6 bases in between. This CDR3 contains 14 residues.

The V gene is TRBV7-9, the J gene TRBJ2-7; D gene uncertain. The CDR3 runs to 14 residues. V gave up 2 bases and J gave up 6 bases, with 14 bases separating them. The germline V gene has CDR1 SEHNR and CDR2 FQNEAQ (reference sequence). CDR3 DNA sequence: TGTGCCAGCAGCTTACCAGCGCGATCAGCCGAGCAGTACTTC. This gives the protein CASSLPARSAEQYF. The entire variable domain, with the rest obtained from reference TRBV7-9 and TRBJ2-7, is as follows: DTGVSQNPRHKITKRGQNVTFRCDPISEHNRLYWYRQTLGQGPEFLTYFQNEAQLEKSRLLSDRFSAERPKGSFSTLEIQRTEQGDSAMYLCASSLPARSAEQYFGPGTRLTVT.